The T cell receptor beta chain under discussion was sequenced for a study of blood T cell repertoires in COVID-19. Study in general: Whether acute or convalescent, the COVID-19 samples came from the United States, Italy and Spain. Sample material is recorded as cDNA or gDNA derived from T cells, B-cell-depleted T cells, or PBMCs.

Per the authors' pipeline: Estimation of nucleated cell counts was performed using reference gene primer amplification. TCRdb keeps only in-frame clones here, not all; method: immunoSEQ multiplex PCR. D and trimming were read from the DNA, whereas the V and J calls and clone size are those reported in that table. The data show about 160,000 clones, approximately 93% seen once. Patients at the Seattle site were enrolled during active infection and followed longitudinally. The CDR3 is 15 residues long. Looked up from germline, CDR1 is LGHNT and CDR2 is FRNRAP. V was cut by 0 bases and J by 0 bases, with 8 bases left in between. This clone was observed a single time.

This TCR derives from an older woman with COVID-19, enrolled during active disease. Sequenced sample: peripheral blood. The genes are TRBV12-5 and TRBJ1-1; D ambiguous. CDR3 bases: TGTGCTAGTGGTTTGGTAGTTGACATGAACACTGAAGCTTTCTTT. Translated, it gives CASGLVVDMNTEAFF.